A single sample gave rise to the 21 T cell receptor beta chains below, sequenced in a study of cytomegalovirus exposure and HLA in healthy donors. Primers: 60 Vbeta forward and 13 Jbeta reverse. Some clones are missing from TCRdb's copy, which holds only in-frame ones; the method was immunoSEQ multiplex PCR. The sample table includes about 120,000 clones. The sample consisted of PBMCs. Every receptor here comes from a man aged 18 to 35 in good health and CMV-seronegative.

The CDR3 loop is CSVGGGRAEQYF. DNA for the CDR3: TGCAGCGTTGGGGGGGGCAGGGCCGAGCAGTACTTC. The chain is built from TRBV29-1 and TRBJ2-7, with D maybe TRBD2 (7 bases). Trimming removed 4 bases from V and 6 bases from J, with 13 bases in between. Germline lookup yields CDR1 SQVTM and CDR2 ANQGSEA. The CDR3 consists of 12 residues.

For this clone: At the DNA level, this CDR3 is encoded by other sequences in the same sample as well. The chain combines TRBV5-1 with TRBJ2-3; TRBD1 might be the D (6 bases). V was cut by 2 bases and J by 5 bases, with 9 bases left in between. Looked up from germline, CDR1 is SGHRS and CDR2 is YFSETQ. The CDR3 has 13 amino acids. Here the CDR3 DNA reads TGCGCCAGCAGCTTCCCAGGGGAAGATACGCAGTATTTT. It encodes CASSFPGEDTQYF.

The V and J genes are TRBV29-1 and TRBJ2-7, with D hard to call. The CDR3 spans 11 residues. Germline CDR1 and CDR2: SQVTM and ANQGSEA. Trimming pared 7 bases from V and 5 bases from J, leaving 12 bases between. The CDR3 spells CSARHLDEQYF. The CDR3 bases are TGCAGCGCGCGGCACCTCGACGAGCAGTACTTC.

The chain is built from TRBV9 and TRBJ2-3; 10 bases map to TRBD2. The CDR3 extends over 15 amino acids. Germline CDR1 and CDR2: SGDLS and YYNGEE. The junction had 6 bases not matched to a gene; V was cut back by 4 bases and J by 4 bases. The CDR3 sequence is CASSSSGTSADTQYF. The CDR3 coding sequence is TGTGCCAGCAGCTCTTCCGGGACTAGCGCAGATACGCAGTATTTT. The entire variable domain, with the rest obtained from reference TRBV9 and TRBJ2-3, is as follows: DSGVTQTPKHLITATGQRVTLRCSPRSGDLSVYWYQQSLDQGLQFLIQYYNGEERAKGNILERFSAQQFPDLHSELNLSSLELGDSALYFCASSSSGTSADTQYFGPGTRLTVL.

The gene calls are TRBV6-1 and TRBJ1-1; a weak D match, TRBD1 (5 bases). The length of the CDR3 is 12 residues. CDR1 is MNHNS and CDR2 is SASEGT in the germline V gene. V was cut by 10 bases and J by 3 bases, with 12 bases left in between. This CDR3 reads CAIGDFDTEAFF. Written as DNA, the CDR3 is TGTGCCATAGGGGATTTCGACACTGAAGCTTTCTTT.

The chain uses TRBV15 and TRBJ2-5; TRBD1 matches at 10 bases. Germline values: CDR1 LNHNV, CDR2 YYDKDF (reference sequence). The CDR3 extends over 16 amino acids. V was clipped by 0 bases and J by 5 bases; unmatched bases: 6. In DNA, the CDR3 is TGTGCCACCAGCAGAGAGGGACAGGGGCACGTGGAGACCCAGTACTTC. Its translation is CATSREGQGHVETQYF.

The chain couples TRBV7-3 to TRBJ1-1; D may be TRBD1 (5 bases). The germline CDR1 and CDR2 sequences are SGHTA and FQGTGA. Trimming pared 4 bases from V and 10 bases from J, leaving 13 bases between. The CDR3 contains 12 residues. CDR3 nucleotide sequence: TGTGCCAGCAGCTCGTTTCAGGGCCGAGCTTTCTTT. Translating gives CASSSFQGRAFF.

The rearrangement links TRBV28 to TRBJ2-7, with 9 bases lining up with TRBD1. The CDR3 is made up of 13 amino acids. Germline CDR1 reads MDHEN; CDR2 reads SYDVKM. The J segment lost 4 bases and the V segment lost 7 bases, leaving 5 bases of the junction unmatched. This CDR3 is CASNPGQGYEQYF. The CDR3 nucleotides are TGTGCCAGCAACCCGGGACAGGGTTACGAGCAGTACTTC.

The chain recombines TRBV28 with TRBJ1-2, with D perhaps matching TRBD1 (6 bases). Trimming took 3 bases from V and 6 from J, leaving 14 bases between them. Germline values: CDR1 MDHEN, CDR2 SYDVKM. This CDR3 spans 14 amino acids. For the CDR3, the DNA is TGTGCCAGCAGTTTGATGAGCAGGGGCCATGGCTACACCTTC. Protein product: CASSLMSRGHGYTF.

J is TRBJ2-7 and V is TRBV5-1; 8 nucleotides agree with TRBD1. Unmatched junction bases numbered 11, after V lost 0 bases and J lost 6 bases. The CDR3 is made up of 16 amino acids. The germline V gene encodes CDR1 SGHRS and CDR2 YFSETQ. The CDR3 loop reads CASSLAILQGGSEQYF. In nucleotides, the CDR3 is TGCGCCAGCAGCTTGGCCATTCTACAGGGGGGCAGCGAGCAGTACTTC.

The chain employs TRBV27 and TRBJ1-2; possible D gene TRBD1, 5 bases. The CDR3 length is 13 residues. Trimming left V 5 bases short and J 10 bases short, with 17 bases between. Germline V gene data show CDR1 as MNHEY and CDR2 as SMNVEV (reference sequence). CDR3 region: CASSHGTGLDYTF. CDR3 sequence (DNA): TGTGCCAGCAGTCACGGAACAGGTCTTGACTACACCTTC.

The chain uses TRBV21-1 and TRBJ1-4; TRBD1 is taken as the D call from the table, unchecked against the DNA. TRBV21-1 constitutes a pseudogene. This CDR3 contains 15 residues. The CDR3 DNA reads as TGTGCCAGTAAGAGGGGACAGGAGGCTAATGAAAAACTGTTTTTT. Encoded protein: CASKRGQEANEKLFF.

The rearrangement joins TRBV7-3 to TRBJ2-2, with a tentative D call TRBD2 (5 bases). V was trimmed by 5 bases and J by 5 bases, leaving 12 bases between them. Germline V lookup: CDR1 SGHTA, CDR2 FQGTGA. This CDR3 spans 14 amino acids. CDR3 sequence: CASSRQEVTGELFF. DNA of the CDR3: TGTGCCAGCAGCCGCCAGGAGGTTACCGGGGAGCTGTTTTTT.

The CDR3 nucleotides are TGTGCCAGCAGTTACACGGGAGGGATCTCCTACGAGCAGTACTTC. Translated, it gives CASSYTGGISYEQYF. The V gene is TRBV6-5, the J gene TRBJ2-5, with 8 bases aligning to TRBD2. The DNA end favors TRBJ2-7, so the J call may be wrong. The CDR3 is 15 residues long. Germline CDR1 and CDR2: MNHEY and SVGAGI.

The rearrangement uses TRBV28 and TRBJ2-7; 9 bases fit TRBD1. Per the germline V gene, CDR1 is MDHEN and CDR2 is SYDVKM. This CDR3 is built from 14 residues. Losses at the gene ends were 4 bases for V and 5 bases for J; bases not matched to a gene: 6. DNA for the CDR3: TGTGCCAGCAGTTCCCCCCGGACAGGGGACGAGCAGTACTTC. As protein: CASSSPRTGDEQYF.

In the case of this clone: A read error may produce the germline difference seen at one junction end. This chain joins TRBV29-1 and TRBJ2-3; 10 bases match TRBD1. The CDR3 contains 14 residues. Germline CDR1 and CDR2: SQVTM and ANQGSEA. CDR3 region: CSFETGGAKDTQYF. In nucleotides, the CDR3 is TGCAGCTTTGAGACAGGGGGCGCGAAAGATACGCAGTATTTT.

V gene TRBV7-5 combines with J gene TRBJ1-1; the DNA was not used to check the table's D call, TRBD1. TRBV7-5 is a recognized pseudogene. This CDR3 spans 17 amino acids. CDR3 DNA sequence: TGTGTCAGACTAAAACGGGGGACAGGATCTTCGAACACTGAAGCTTTCTTT. Translation: CVRLKRGTGSSNTEAFF.

The V gene is TRBV7-2, the J gene TRBJ2-3; TRBD2 agrees at 9 bases. The CDR3 loop spans 17 amino acids. The V gene's germline CDR1 is SGHTA and CDR2 FQGNSA. The V segment lost 2 bases and the J segment 0 bases; nucleotides outside the gene matches: 6. The CDR3 region has the DNA TGTGCCAGCAGCTTATTTAGCGGGGGTTTTAGCACAGATACGCAGTATTTT. Protein: CASSLFSGGFSTDTQYF.

The chain carries TRBV11-2 and TRBJ1-4; 9 bases match TRBD1. V gave up 5 bases and J gave up 8 bases; unmatched junction bases: 6. Germline CDR1 and CDR2: SGHAT and FQNNGV. The CDR3 contains 14 residues. The CDR3 here is CASSPGQGFEKLFF. The DNA of the CDR3 is TGTGCCAGCAGCCCGGGACAGGGATTCGAAAAACTGTTTTTT.

This rearrangement joins TRBV2 to TRBJ2-3; TRBD1 matches 8 bases. V shed 4 bases, J shed 3 bases, and the junction held 9 bases outside the gene matches. Germline V gene lookup returns CDR1 SNHLY and CDR2 FYNNEI. The length of the CDR3 is 16 residues. CDR3 loop: CASSAEGQGRTDTQYF. In DNA form, the CDR3 reads TGTGCCAGCAGTGCCGAAGGACAGGGTAGGACAGATACGCAGTATTTT.

The gene calls are TRBV14 and TRBJ2-1; 7 nucleotides agree with TRBD1. The germline V gene has CDR1 SGHDN and CDR2 FVKESK. The trim removed 4 bases at V and 4 bases at J, leaving 4 bases unmatched. This CDR3 spans 14 amino acids. The CDR3 protein is CASSRRDRYNEQFF. CDR3 nucleotides: TGTGCCAGCAGCCGCCGGGACAGATACAATGAGCAGTTCTTC. Full variable domain (rest looked up from reference TRBV14 and TRBJ2-1): EAGVTQFPSHSVIEKGQTVTLRCDPISGHDNLYWYRRVMGKEIKFLLHFVKESKQDESGMPNNRFLAERTGGTYSTLKVQPAELEDSGVYFCASSRRDRYNEQFFGPGTRLTVL.